The present entry profiles one TCR beta chain with its context. Its antigen is unidentified. The source of the sample is a study of cytomegalovirus exposure and HLA in healthy donors. The overall study: From donors who were HLA-typed, an early data release held 65 million to 85 million unique TCRs. Falling in the Caucasian-associated ancestry cluster were 81% of 398 genotyped donors. Study-level results: Presence/absence results assume similar sequencing depth per donor, which may not hold. Listed as cytomegalovirus-associated were 150 or so TCR beta chains.

This CDR3 is 14 amino acids long. CDR1 and CDR2 from the germline V gene are PRHDT and FYEKMQ (reference sequence). V was pared by 6 bases and J by 13 bases, with 14 bases of the junction left unmatched. Use of 60 Vbeta and 13 Jbeta primers characterized the PCR. Generated by immunoSEQ multiplex PCR, the TCRdb table keeps only in-frame clones and is missing some. The data contain more than 250,000 clones, about 90% of them singletons. This sequence was found in a woman aged 18-29 years in good health and CMV-seronegative. The specimen was PBMCs. V usage is TRBV13 and J usage is TRBJ2-5; 10 bases line up with TRBD2. The CDR3 DNA sequence: TGTGCCAGCAGGGCCCTATGGCTAGCGGGGGACACGTACTTC. It translates to CASRALWLAGDTYF. Based on the CDR3 plus reference TRBV13 and TRBJ2-5, the full variable domain is AAGVIQSPRHLIKEKRETATLKCYPIPRHDTVYWYQQGPGQDPQFLISFYEKMQSDKGSIPDRFSAQQFSDYHSELNMSSLELGDSALYFCASRALWLAGDTYFGPGTRLLVL.